These T cell receptor beta chains were read from a single sample in a study of graft-versus-host responses after intestinal transplantation. Profiling relied on immunoSEQ multiplex PCR, and the TCRdb table lists in-frame clones only, not all of them. The sample yields 74,000 or so clones, around 93% seen once. The input for sequencing was PBMCs, taken 98 days after intestinal transplantation. The receptors were gathered from a human patient who received an intestinal transplant, so some T cells may come from the graft donor. The CDR3 runs from the conserved cysteine through the conserved F or W. D genes are given only for firm matches. Size is omitted from some rows. Given values are once, few, many or a class for expanded clones.

>TRBV19|TRBJ2-3|TRBD2|-
CASSIPGLAGALDTQYF
TGTGCCAGTAGTATACCGGGACTAGCGGGAGCATTAGATACGCAGTATTTT
>TRBV11-2|TRBJ2-3|TRBD2|-
CASSLGAGGRDTQYF
TGTGCCAGCAGCTTAGGGGCGGGGGGCCGAGATACGCAGTATTTT
>TRBV15|TRBJ2-7|-|-
CATSRGGVSYEQYF
TGTGCCACCAGCAGAGGGGGCGTCTCCTACGAGCAGTACTTC
>TRBV29-1|TRBJ1-3|-|-
CSVHSGNTIYF
TGCAGCGTCCACTCTGGAAACACCATATATTTT
>TRBV7-9|TRBJ2-5|-|-
CASSIRAQETQYF
TGTGCCAGCAGCATACGGGCTCAAGAGACCCAGTACTTC
>TRBV18|TRBJ2-5|-|-
CASSQRPHGETQYF
TGTGCCAGCTCACAAAGACCGCATGGAGAGACCCAGTACTTC
>TRBV15|TRBJ1-2|TRBD1|-
CATSRRPGTGAYGYTF
TGTGCCACCAGCAGACGCCCAGGGACAGGGGCTTATGGCTACACCTTC
>TRBV18|TRBJ2-3|TRBD2|-
CASSPFFRASGVEDTQYF
TGTGCCAGCTCACCATTTTTTCGGGCTAGCGGGGTGGAAGATACGCAGTATTTT
>TRBV5-1|TRBJ1-1|-|-
CASNGEATSYTEAFF
TGCGCCAGCAATGGAGAGGCAACTTCTTACACTGAAGCTTTCTTT
>TRBV5-6|TRBJ2-7|-|once
CAGSRGYEQYF
TGTGCCGGCAGCAGGGGCTACGAGCAGTACTTC
>TRBV27|TRBJ2-7|TRBD2|once
CASSSLLAGGPYEQYF
TGTGCCAGCAGTTCCCTCCTAGCGGGGGGGCCCTACGAGCAGTACTTC
>TRBV10-1|TRBJ2-7|-|-
CASSVGRGSYEQYF
TGCGCCAGCAGTGTTGGCAGGGGATCCTACGAGCAGTACTTC
>TRBV13|TRBJ2-4|-|-
CASSWGNQPKNIQYF
TGTGCCAGCAGCTGGGGGAACCAGCCGAAAAACATTCAGTACTTC
>TRBV7-3|TRBJ2-3|-|-
CASSPRRALTDTQYF
TGTGCCAGCAGCCCAAGGCGGGCCCTCACAGATACGCAGTATTTT
>TRBV9|TRBJ2-7|-|-
CASSVYSGSYEQYF
TGTGCCAGCAGCGTATATTCGGGGTCCTACGAGCAGTACTTC
>TRBV11-2|TRBJ2-7|-|-
CASSGGQETYEQYF
TGTGCCAGCAGCGGGGGGCAGGAGACCTACGAGCAGTACTTC
>TRBV5-1|TRBJ2-1|TRBD2|-
CASSSLAASSYNEQFF
TGCGCCAGCAGCTCCCTAGCGGCGAGCTCCTACAATGAGCAGTTCTTC
>TRBV19|TRBJ1-6|TRBD1|once
CASSHGQGYSPLHF
TGTGCCAGTAGTCACGGACAGGGTTACTCACCCCTCCACTTT
>TRBV13|TRBJ2-5|-|-
CASSLGGGETQYF
TGTGCCAGCAGCTTAGGCGGAGGAGAGACCCAGTACTTC
>TRBV13|TRBJ2-2|-|once
CASSLSGAVDGELFF
TGTGCCAGCAGCTTATCGGGGGCAGTAGACGGGGAGCTGTTTTTT
>TRBV5-1|TRBJ2-7|TRBD1|-
CASSLRRWTGNHYEQYF
TGCGCCAGCAGCTTGAGGAGGTGGACAGGGAATCACTACGAGCAGTACTTC
>TRBV13|TRBJ2-7|-|once
CASSLARQSPYEQYF
TGTGCCAGCAGCTTAGCCAGGCAGAGTCCCTACGAGCAGTACTTC
>TRBV2|TRBJ1-2|-|-
CASSGPAVNYGYTF
TGTGCCAGCAGTGGGCCCGCAGTTAACTATGGCTACACCTTC
>TRBV28|TRBJ1-4|TRBD1|-
CASRSGTGSGEKLFF
TGTGCCAGCAGGTCGGGGACAGGGAGTGGCGAAAAACTGTTTTTT
>TRBV28|TRBJ2-5|TRBD1|-
CASSPTGSRETQYF
TGTGCCAGCAGTCCGACAGGGTCACGAGAGACCCAGTACTTC
>TRBV11-2|TRBJ2-1|-|once
CASSFGPGLSSYNEQFF
TGTGCCAGCAGCTTTGGGCCCGGCCTTAGCTCCTACAATGAGCAGTTCTTC
>TRBV7-2|TRBJ2-7|-|once
CASSVFWGAVSYEQYF
TGTGCCAGCAGCGTTTTTTGGGGGGCCGTCTCCTACGAGCAGTACTTC
>TRBV19|TRBJ2-7|-|-
CASSPDSYEQYF
TGTGCCAGTAGCCCCGACTCCTACGAGCAGTACTTC
>TRBV5-4|TRBJ2-3|TRBD2|-
CASNEREGLADTQYF
TGTGCCAGCAACGAACGGGAGGGCCTGGCGGATACGCAGTATTTT
>TRBV5-6|TRBJ2-7|-|few
CASSPGQVSYEQYF
TGTGCCAGCAGCCCGGGCCAGGTTTCCTACGAGCAGTACTTC
>TRBV14|TRBJ2-7|-|-
CASSTRQVSKASYEQYF
TGTGCCAGCAGCACACGACAGGTGTCTAAAGCCTCCTACGAGCAGTACTTC
>TRBV14|TRBJ2-3|-|-
CASSQVRAPDTQYF
TGTGCCAGCAGCCAAGTAAGAGCCCCAGATACGCAGTATTTT
>TRBV15|TRBJ1-4|-|-
CATSRPLGTMNEKLFF
TGTGCCACCAGCAGACCCCTCGGGACAATGAATGAAAAACTGTTTTTT
>TRBV29-1|TRBJ2-5|TRBD2|once
CSGTATGTRGETQYF
TGCAGCGGCACAGCCACCGGGACTAGAGGAGAGACCCAGTACTTC
>TRBV7-2|TRBJ2-1|TRBD2|-
CASSLGLAAYNEQFF
TGTGCCAGCAGCCTGGGACTAGCGGCCTACAATGAGCAGTTCTTC
>TRBV28|TRBJ2-4|-|-
CASSLGGNIQYF
TGTGCCAGCAGTTTAGGGGGAAACATTCAGTACTTC